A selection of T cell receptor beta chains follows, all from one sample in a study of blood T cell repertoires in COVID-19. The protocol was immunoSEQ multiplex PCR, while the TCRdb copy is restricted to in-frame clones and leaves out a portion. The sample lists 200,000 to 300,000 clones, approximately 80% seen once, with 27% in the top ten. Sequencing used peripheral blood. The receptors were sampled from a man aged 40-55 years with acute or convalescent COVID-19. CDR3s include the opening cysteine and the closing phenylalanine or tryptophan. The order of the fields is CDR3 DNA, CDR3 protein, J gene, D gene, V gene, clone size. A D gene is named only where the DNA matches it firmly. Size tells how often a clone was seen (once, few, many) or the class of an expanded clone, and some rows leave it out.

TGTGCCAGCTCACAGGGCCTCGATAGCTATGGCTACACCTTC	CASSQGLDSYGYTF	TRBJ1-2	-	TRBV7-6	-
TGTGCCAGCAGCCAACGGACTAGCGGACCCTACGAGCAGTACTTC	CASSQRTSGPYEQYF	TRBJ2-7	TRBD2	TRBV14	few
TGTGCCAGCAGCTCAGGGAATTCACCCCTCCACTTT	CASSSGNSPLHF	TRBJ1-6	-	TRBV3-1/TRBV3-2	-
TGTGCCAGAAGCTCCCTGGACAGTAATGAAAAACTGTTTTTT	CARSSLDSNEKLFF	TRBJ1-4	-	TRBV5-3	-
TGCGCCAGCAGCCCTACAGGGTTCCCCTACGAGCAGTACTTC	CASSPTGFPYEQYF	TRBJ2-7	-	TRBV5-1	-
TGTGCCAGCTCACCGACAGGGGAGAACACTGAAGCTTTCTTT	CASSPTGENTEAFF	TRBJ1-1	TRBD1	TRBV18	many
TGCGCCAGCAGCTTGGACAGGTTGGTCATGAACACTGAAGCTTTCTTT	CASSLDRLVMNTEAFF	TRBJ1-1	-	TRBV5-1	-
TGTGCCAGCAGCCAATGGAGGGGTGACACTGAAGCTTTCTTT	CASSQWRGDTEAFF	TRBJ1-1	-	TRBV14	-
TGTGCCAGCAGCTCCACAGGGAATTCACCCCTCCACTTT	CASSSTGNSPLHF	TRBJ1-6	-	TRBV7-9	-
TGTGCCATCAGTGAGTCGGATGGGAACAGGGGTCGGCCTGAAGCTTTCTTT	CAISESDGNRGRPEAFF	TRBJ1-1	TRBD1	TRBV10-3	once
TGTGCCAGCAGCCAGGCCCGGGGGGCGTATGGCTACACCTTC	CASSQARGAYGYTF	TRBJ1-2	-	TRBV3-1/TRBV3-2	-
TGTGCCAGCAGCGTAGGTCCCTCGTTGGAGGGAGACCACACTGAAGCTTTCTTT	CASSVGPSLEGDHTEAFF	TRBJ1-1	-	TRBV9	-
TGTGCCAGCAGTGAAGGACACCAGGGTGGATATGGCTACACCTTC	CASSEGHQGGYGYTF	TRBJ1-2	-	TRBV6-1	few
TGTGCCAGCAGCTTAGGTCGGAACACTGAAGCTTTCTTT	CASSLGRNTEAFF	TRBJ1-1	-	TRBV7-9	few
TGTGCCAGCTCAGAAACCTACAACACTGAAGCTTTCTTT	CASSETYNTEAFF	TRBJ1-1	-	TRBV18	once
TGTGCCAGCAGCCATGGGACAGGTGGTGAGCAGTACTTC	CASSHGTGGEQYF	TRBJ2-7	TRBD1	TRBV11-1	-
TGTGCCAGCTCACCCCTAGGTACGGCAGCTTTCTATAGCAATCAGCCCCAGCATTTT	CASSPLGTAAFYSNQPQHF	TRBJ1-5	-	TRBV18	-
TGTGCCAGCAGCTTATTGGGTGGCAGGGGGAGCCAAGAGACCCAGTACTTC	CASSLLGGRGSQETQYF	TRBJ2-5	TRBD1	TRBV7-6	-
TGTGCCAGCAGCCAGGGACACCCGAGCACAGATACGCAGTATTTT	CASSQGHPSTDTQYF	TRBJ2-3	-	TRBV3-1/TRBV3-2	-
TGTGCCAGCAGTGACTGGCTAGCGGAGACTCTAGCCCACAATGAGCAGTTCTTC	CASSDWLAETLAHNEQFF	TRBJ2-1	TRBD2	TRBV6-4	-
TGTGCCAGCTCGTCAGGGTTGTCCACCTATAATTCACCCCTCCACTTT	CASSSGLSTYNSPLHF	TRBJ1-6	-	TRBV18	-
TGTGCCAGCAGCTTGAGAGGGACAGCGAACACTGAAGCTTTCTTT	CASSLRGTANTEAFF	TRBJ1-1	TRBD1	TRBV5-4	-
TGTGCCAGCAGCCTGACCCTAGTCCCCGGGGAGCTGTTTTTT	CASSLTLVPGELFF	TRBJ2-2	-	TRBV7-2	-
TGCGCCTCTCAAAACTCACCACCGAACACCGGGGAGCTGTTTTTT	CASQNSPPNTGELFF	TRBJ2-2	-	TRBV5-1	-
TGTGCCAGCAGTCCTACCGCGTCGGGCTACGAGCAGTACTTC	CASSPTASGYEQYF	TRBJ2-7	-	TRBV7-9	-
TGCGCCAGCAGCGGGACAGGGGCTCTCGGGGGAGAGACCCAGTACTTC	CASSGTGALGGETQYF	TRBJ2-5	TRBD1	TRBV5-1	-
TGTGCCAGCAGGACGGGACAGATGAGGGGCTACACCTTC	CASRTGQMRGYTF	TRBJ1-2	TRBD1	TRBV2	-
TGTGCCAGCAGCTTAGCCCGCGAGCAGCCCCAGCATTTT	CASSLAREQPQHF	TRBJ1-5	-	TRBV7-9	few
TGTGCCTGGAGTGTCGCCGGGACCCAGTACTTC	CAWSVAGTQYF	TRBJ2-5	-	TRBV30	-
TGTGCCAGTTCCGGGACTAGCGGATACGAGCAGTACTTC	CASSGTSGYEQYF	TRBJ2-7	TRBD2	TRBV19	-
TGTGCCAGCAGCAAAGCGCCCACCATAAAGCACGAGCAGTACTTC	CASSKAPTIKHEQYF	TRBJ2-7	-	TRBV21-1	-
TGTGCCAGCAGCTTAGATCCTCTAGGGGTTCCCTACAATGAGCAGTTCTTC	CASSLDPLGVPYNEQFF	TRBJ2-1	-	TRBV11-2	-
TGTGCCAGCAGCCGTGCGGGACAGGGTAGGGAGCAGTACTTC	CASSRAGQGREQYF	TRBJ2-7	TRBD1	TRBV7-2	once
TGTGCCTCGATGGGGGGGGATACGCAGTATTTT	CASMGGDTQYF	TRBJ2-3	TRBD2	TRBV30	-
TGTGCCAGCAGCCGAGACTCTTCCTACGAGCAGTACTTC	CASSRDSSYEQYF	TRBJ2-7	-	TRBV11-3	-
TGTGCCTCGACCCCGGACAGTCGCAATGGCTACACCTTC	CASTPDSRNGYTF	TRBJ1-2	-	TRBV30	once
TGTGCCAGCAGCGCGGACTTAGCTAACTATGGCTACACCTTC	CASSADLANYGYTF	TRBJ1-2	-	TRBV9	once